This T cell receptor beta chain was recorded in a study of beta chain features in type 1 diabetes. The wider study: Sorted cell examination encompassed about 110 million cells across all samples.

Unmatched junction bases numbered 3, after V lost 2 bases and J lost 8 bases. The germline CDR1 and CDR2 sequences are SGHRS and YFSETQ. CDR3 length equals 13 residues. To note about this clone: The antigen remains unidentified.

Study-wide results and caveats: Insertions at VDJ junctions were less frequent in type 1 diabetes patients. These patients also deleted more nucleotides at the same junctions. Possible PCR preference for shorter templates applied equally to patients and controls.

Isolated RNA was reverse transcribed in full, so expressed TCRB transcripts were sequenced. Sequencing was performed with immunoSEQ multiplex PCR; in TCRdb, only in-frame clones are kept and a portion is missing. The data hold tens of thousands of clones, with 25% to 35% observed a single time. Markers CD45RO/CCR7/CD25/CD127/CD95/CD27 served to sort CD4+ naive, central memory, regulatory and stem cell-like memory cells. The rearrangement uses TRBV5-1 and TRBJ2-1, with 8 nucleotides matching TRBD2. Material: stem cell memory CD4+ T cells from blood. The sequence came from a woman aged 18 to 35 in good health. As DNA, the CDR3 is TGCGCCAGCAGCTTCGGGAGGGACGATGAGCAGTTCTTC. Protein product: CASSFGRDDEQFF.